The 3 T cell receptor beta chains below were found in one sample sequenced in a study of control samples from healthy donors and cancer patients. The protocol was immunoSEQ multiplex PCR, while the TCRdb copy is restricted to in-frame clones and leaves out a portion. The table has approximately 98,000 clones, approximately 82% seen once; the top ten hold around 6.4%. Sequencing was performed on blood. All receptors come from a man aged 18 to 35 in good health.

V is TRBV7-2 and J is TRBJ2-2; 9 bases map to TRBD1. V lost 11 bases and J lost 5; bases outside the gene matches: 6. Germline CDR1 SGHTA, CDR2 FQGNSA. This CDR3 comprises 13 residues. CDR3 loop: CAGQGTNTGELFF. CDR3 nucleotides: TGTGCCGGACAGGGGACAAATACCGGGGAGCTGTTTTTT.

The rearrangement joins TRBV7-8 to TRBJ2-5, with D perhaps matching TRBD1 (6 bases). The CDR3 has 15 amino acids. V was clipped by 2 bases and J by 2 bases, with 12 bases between them. CDR1 SGHVS and CDR2 FQNEAQ come from the germline V gene. This chain's CDR3 is CASSLRLGGQETQYF. The CDR3 region has the DNA TGTGCCAGCAGCTTACGGTTAGGGGGACAAGAGACCCAGTACTTC.

The chain has TRBV5-1 and TRBJ2-3; 11 bases match TRBD2. The CDR3 loop spans 18 amino acids. Per germline, CDR1 SGHRS and CDR2 YFSETQ. V dropped 4 bases and J dropped 1; count of bases not matched to a gene: 11. CDR3 amino acids: CASSRTSGGGLGTDTQYF. CDR3 coding DNA: TGCGCCAGCAGCCGCACTAGCGGGGGAGGGTTGGGCACAGATACGCAGTATTTT.